This T cell receptor beta chain was captured in a study of shared clonotypes between healthy human individuals. Study findings and constraints: Sampling was confined to blood; repertoires within tissues likely differ. Across subsets, estimated richness was generally greater for naive than for memory populations. Donor scarcity curtailed the genetic and exposure-history diversity represented herein.

The V end was cut by 4 bases, the J end by 8 bases, with 15 bases between. The CDR3 has 13 amino acids. Germline V gene sequence: CDR1 SGHNT, CDR2 YYREEE (reference sequence). Assay used: immunoSEQ multiplex PCR; TCRdb lists only in-frame clones, some missing. The table includes 2 million or so clones, approximately 94% detected once. CD45RO-negative, CCR7-positively selected cells formed the naive CD8 fraction, excluding terminally differentiated effector memory CD45RA+ cells. With regard to this clone: The target antigen is unknown.

This rearrangement joins TRBV5-4 to TRBJ1-2; perhaps TRBD1 as D (5 bases). Sequenced: naive CD8+ T cells sorted from blood. The sequence was obtained from a man aged 18 to 35 in good health. CDR3 sequence reads: CASSSRGPLGYTF. In DNA form, the CDR3 reads TGTGCCAGCAGCAGCCGGGGCCCTTTGGGCTACACCTTC.